A single T cell receptor beta chain is shown here with its context. Original methodology: Estimates of nucleated cell counts were drawn from the amplification of reference gene primers. TCRdb's table, derived via immunoSEQ multiplex PCR, lists solely in-frame clones and lacks some. V and J calls plus clone size are reproduced from that table; the DNA served to infer D and trimming. This sample has tens of thousands of clones; approximately 87% occur once, and the top ten carry more than 9.5%. The sample belongs to a study of blood T cell repertoires in COVID-19. At the level of the study: Italy, Spain and the United States were the sources of the convalescent and acute COVID-19 samples. Nucleic acid was either cDNA or gDNA, and it came from T cells, B-cell-depleted T cells, or PBMCs.

Trimming pared 1 base from V and 3 bases from J, leaving 8 bases between. The CDR3 runs to 13 residues. Looked up from germline, CDR1 is SGHRS and CDR2 is YFSETQ. V gene TRBV5-1 combines with J gene TRBJ2-7; D unclear. The sequenced sample was peripheral blood. The clonotype comes from a human donor in a cohort sampled during active COVID-19. In DNA form, the CDR3 reads TGCGCCAGCAGCTTGCTTCCCGTCTACGAGCAGTACTTC. Translated: CASSLLPVYEQYF.